This entry lists 14 T cell receptor beta chains sequenced from one sample in a study of CXCR3-negative and CXCR3-positive naive CD8 T cells. TRB cDNA was prepared as libraries by UMI-labeled 5' RACE. One entry per CDR3 protein, without DNA, is what TCRdb gives after re-calling the 5' RACE reads. This listing includes under 50,000 distinct CDR3 sequences. The sequenced material came from naive CXCR3- CD8+ T cells from blood. Subset defined: CD45RO-CCR7+CD27+CD95- naive CD8+ T cells lacking CXCR3 (TNR3-). These receptors all come from a human donor in good health. Some clones in this sample may be carry-over from other donors' samples.

The V and J genes are TRBV12-3 or TRBV12-4 and TRBJ2-7. CDR3 length equals 14 residues. This chain's CDR3 is CASSLIHPTYEQYF.

The rearrangement links TRBV7-2 to TRBJ2-5. From germline, CDR1 is SGHTA and CDR2 FQGNSA. The CDR3 loop spans 13 amino acids. The CDR3 is CASSEEPQETQYF.

The chain uses TRBV27 and TRBJ2-7; the TCRdb D gene call, TRBD1, has no DNA to confirm it. In germline, CDR1 is MNHEY, CDR2 SMNVEV (reference sequence). The CDR3 has 18 amino acids. CDR3 loop: CASSSSTNTGTASREQYF.

The V gene is TRBV7-9, the J gene TRBJ1-1. CDR1 and CDR2 (germline): SEHNR, FQNEAQ (reference sequence). The CDR3 has 15 amino acids. This CDR3 reads CASSARMGLNTEAFF. Together with reference TRBV7-9 and TRBJ1-1, the CDR3 gives the full variable domain: DTGVSQNPRHKITKRGQNVTFRCDPISEHNRLYWYRQTLGQGPEFLTYFQNEAQLEKSRLLSDRFSAERPKGSFSTLEIQRTEQGDSAMYLCASSARMGLNTEAFFGQGTRLTVV.

This chain links TRBV11-2 with TRBJ2-5; lacking DNA, the TRBD1 call made by TCRdb goes unchecked. The CDR3 has 12 amino acids. Germline CDR1 and CDR2: SGHAT and FQNNGV. The CDR3 loop reads CASSGPGETQYF.

This rearrangement joins TRBV6-5 to TRBJ2-7; TCRdb calls TRBD1, which cannot be checked without DNA. CDR1 and CDR2 from the germline V gene are MNHEY and SVGAGI. The CDR3 loop spans 15 amino acids. CDR3 sequence: CASSSTGTASTEQYF.

The V and J genes are TRBV18 and TRBJ2-3; the TCRdb call, TRBD1, lacks DNA for checking. Germline assignment: CDR1 KGHSH and CDR2 LQKENI. The length of the CDR3 is 16 residues. CDR3 sequence: CASSPRTELYTDTQYF.

This sequence joins TRBV20-1 and TRBJ1-2; TCRdb gives TRBD1 as the D gene, but with no DNA this cannot be confirmed. CDR1 and CDR2 (germline): DFQATT, SNEGSKA (reference sequence). CDR3 length: 14 residues. CDR3 protein: CSARVLTGGHGYTF.

The chain combines TRBV4-2 with TRBJ2-7; as DNA is missing, the TRBD1 call by TCRdb cannot be tested. The V gene's germline CDR1 is LGHNA and CDR2 YNFKEQ. The CDR3 has 17 residues. CDR3 residues: CASSQEGGWDRAYEQYF.

This chain links TRBV6-5 with TRBJ2-5; TCRdb's D call of TRBD2 is untestable without DNA. Germline V gene data show CDR1 as MNHEY and CDR2 as SVGAGI. The CDR3 has 14 residues. The CDR3 sequence is CASSYSGSGETQYF.

This chain links TRBV28 with TRBJ2-7; TCRdb outputs TRBD1, but without DNA this stays unchecked. Germline V gene lookup returns CDR1 MDHEN and CDR2 SYDVKM. The CDR3 sequence is 12 residues long. This CDR3 reads CASSHRGYEQYF.

This chain joins TRBV4-1 and TRBJ2-7; the D call from TCRdb, TRBD2, cannot be confirmed without DNA. Germline V gives CDR1 MGHRA, CDR2 YSYEKL. This CDR3 spans 17 amino acids. The CDR3 spells CASSQEWLAGEVGEQYF.

V usage is TRBV29-1 and J usage is TRBJ2-7; TCRdb's D call of TRBD2 is untestable without DNA. From germline, CDR1 is SQVTM and CDR2 ANQGSEA. This CDR3 has 14 residues. The CDR3 loop reads CSAGGGSLSYEQYF.

This chain joins TRBV4-1 and TRBJ2-2; TCRdb picks TRBD2, but there is no DNA to check that call. Per germline, CDR1 MGHRA and CDR2 YSYEKL. The CDR3 length is 16 residues. The CDR3 spells CASSQEGSGKVGELFF.